This T cell receptor (beta chain) was sequenced for a study of shared clonotypes between healthy human individuals. The CDR3 is 14 residues long. Looked up from germline, CDR1 is SGHTA and CDR2 is FQGNSA. Trimming removed 5 bases at V and 3 bases at J, with 12 bases between. This table comes from immunoSEQ multiplex PCR, and its TCRdb copy is limited to in-frame clones, with some not included. The sample has about 1.4 million clones; around 97% are singletons. With respect to this clone: The sample contains more than one DNA sequence encoding this CDR3.

The chain recombines TRBV7-2 with TRBJ2-3, with D perhaps TRBD2 (6 bases). This clonotype was sampled from a man under 40 in good health. The sample was naive CD4+ T cells sorted from blood. The subset is: CD45RA+ positively selected. The CDR3 DNA follows: TGTGCCAGCAGCCGGGACCGGGGGACAGATACGCAGTATTTT. Its translation: CASSRDRGTDTQYF.